This T cell receptor beta chain was observed in a study of beta chain features in type 1 diabetes. Overall study results and limits: The study left unresolved whether HLA type influences TCRB rearrangement.

Concerning this clone itself: Its target is unknown.

Expressed TCRB transcripts got sequenced, as all isolated RNA was reverse transcribed. The table came from immunoSEQ multiplex PCR; TCRdb's copy has only in-frame clones and leaves some out. The sample yields under 950,000 clones, about 17% seen once. CDR1 is SGHTA and CDR2 is FQGNSA in the germline V gene. This CDR3 comprises 15 residues. Unmatched junction bases numbered 7, after V lost 5 bases and J lost 7 bases. The gene calls are TRBV7-2 and TRBJ2-4; 11 bases fit TRBD1. Sequencing was done on a sample of naive CD4+ T cells from blood. The TCR originated in a woman under 30 in good health. The CDR3 region is CASSARTGGRNIQYF. The CDR3 nucleotides read TGTGCCAGCAGCGCGCGGACAGGGGGCAGGAACATTCAGTACTTC.